Each of the 3 T cell receptor beta chains below was sequenced from the same sample in a study of T-cell reconstitution after alpha-beta-depleted transplantation in children (TCRdb year 2016). Library prep was done by PCR. Reads for this sample came from an Illumina HiSeq 2500. To normalize quantification of the TCRbeta repertoire, the TCR libraries were built with molecular barcoding that relied on unique molecular identifiers. Using fastp at Q25 and MiXCR, TCRdb reprocessed the public reads and kept productive beta chains. Rows matching on CDR3 protein sequence are summarized as one entry with the most common DNA and genes. Present in this sample are 90,000 to 130,000 distinct CDR3 sequences, over 9% of which were seen just once. Of the sample, under 40% falls within the top ten clones. Read against the paper, the sample's treatment or condition label means: allogeneic hematopoietic cell transplantation with graft depleted of TCRalphabeta T cells and CD19 B cells.

Sequences were derived from PBMCs, sampled before TCRalphabeta/CD19-depleted stem cell transplant. These receptors originate from a boy aged 2 to 10 with acute lymphoblastic leukemia, due to receive a stem cell transplant.

This clonotype has more than one count but fewer than ten. The chain employs TRBV20-1 and TRBJ1-2, with 8 positions matching TRBD1. This CDR3 contains 14 residues. CDR1 is DFQATT, CDR2 SNEGSKA, per germline (reference sequence). V gave up 6 bases and J gave up 4 bases; unmatched junction bases: 10. The CDR3 nucleotides are TGCAGTGCCACCAAAGGGACAGGCGGCTATGGCTACACCTTC. Translating gives CSATKGTGGYGYTF.

The rearrangement uses TRBV29-1 and TRBJ1-2; 9 bases align to TRBD1. This CDR3 contains 14 residues. The germline gives CDR1 SQVTM, CDR2 ANQGSEA. V lost 3 bases and J lost 2; bases outside the gene matches: 4. For the CDR3, the DNA is TGCAGCGTTGAGCCGGGACAGGGAAACTATGGCTACACCTTC. Its protein is CSVEPGQGNYGYTF.

This clonotype was seen ten or more times. The chain is built from TRBV5-1 and TRBJ2-7; 10 bases agree with TRBD2. The CDR3 has 14 amino acids. V lost 4 bases to trimming and J lost 6 bases; unmatched junction nucleotides: 7. Germline CDR1 and CDR2: SGHRS and YFSETQ. This chain's CDR3 is CASSGLAGVGEQYF. For the CDR3, the DNA is TGCGCCAGCAGCGGGCTAGCGGGAGTAGGCGAGCAGTACTTC. Using reference TRBV5-1 and TRBJ2-7 for the parts outside the CDR3, the full variable domain is KAGVTQTPRYLIKTRGQQVTLSCSPISGHRSVSWYQQTPGQGLQFLFEYFSETQRNKGNFPGRFSGRQFSNSRSEMNVSTLELGDSALYLCASSGLAGVGEQYFGPGTRLTVT.